The 24 T cell receptor beta chains given below trace back to one sample, sequenced in a study of T-cell memory formation after mild COVID-19. Via MiXCR, TCRdb re-called the 5' RACE reads, giving one row per CDR3 protein. The sample consists of some 320,000 distinct CDR3 sequences, about a sixth of them appearing once. The sequenced material came from PBMCs or a T cell subset sorted from them (not recorded which). Receptors were obtained from a young man who had mild COVID-19 (a few samples of this study predate the infection). Cell type and time point are not known.

This clonotype was observed a few times. The J gene is TRBJ2-2, the V gene TRBV6-4, with TRBD1 as a possible D gene (5 bases). This CDR3 has 18 residues. The V end lost 0 bases, the J end lost 2 bases, and 16 bases lay between the germline ends. Looked up from germline, CDR1 is MRHNA and CDR2 is SNTAGT. CDR3 residues: CASSDSYRPNPNTGELFF. Written as DNA, the CDR3 is TGTGCCAGCAGTGACTCGTACAGGCCGAACCCCAACACCGGGGAGCTGTTTTTT.

The chain employs TRBV5-1 and TRBJ1-1, with D possibly being TRBD1 (5 bases). V was shortened by 4 bases and J by 3 bases, with 13 bases between the two germline ends. The CDR3 loop spans 14 amino acids. Germline lookup yields CDR1 SGHRS and CDR2 YFSETQ. The DNA of the CDR3 is TGCGCCAGCAGCGAGGGGCAGGAAGACACTGAAGCTTTCTTT. It yields the protein CASSEGQEDTEAFF.

This clonotype was picked up a small number of times. The genes are TRBV7-3 and TRBJ2-2, with no clear D. Trimming shortened V by 5 bases and J by 6 bases, and 7 bases separated the two germline ends. From germline, CDR1 is SGHTA and CDR2 FQGTGA. This CDR3 comprises 12 residues. As DNA, the CDR3 is TGTGCCAGCAGCCCGCCGGCCGGGGAGCTGTTTTTT. Its translation: CASSPPAGELFF.

This chain connects TRBV7-3 to TRBJ2-1, with D maybe TRBD1 (5 bases). The length of the CDR3 is 15 residues. Germline lookup yields CDR1 SGHTA and CDR2 FQGTGA. Between the trimmed V and J ends, which lost 5 bases and 4 bases, there was a span of 15 bases. The CDR3 protein is CASSPQGMGYNEQFF. The CDR3 region has the DNA TGTGCCAGCAGCCCCCAGGGAATGGGGTACAATGAGCAGTTCTTC.

As regards this clonotype: A read error may produce the germline difference seen at one junction end. This chain connects TRBV20-1 to TRBJ2-7; no clear D. The CDR3 consists of 11 residues. The germline V gene has CDR1 DFQATT and CDR2 SNEGSKA (reference sequence). Written as DNA, the CDR3 is TGCAGTGGGCTTAGCTCCTGCGAGCAGTACTTC. Translation gives CSGLSSCEQYF.

Ten or more counts support this clonotype. V and J are TRBV7-9 and TRBJ2-3, with 9 positions matching TRBD2. V shed 5 bases and J 2 bases; nucleotides not matched to a gene: 14. Germline V gene data show CDR1 as SEHNR and CDR2 as FQNEAQ (reference sequence). CDR3 length: 18 residues. The CDR3 loop is CASSPSLAGDGITDTQYF. CDR3 sequence (DNA): TGTGCCAGCAGCCCTAGTTTAGCGGGGGACGGGATCACAGATACGCAGTATTTT.

The chain has TRBV5-6 and TRBJ2-1, with 7 bases that match TRBD2. Germline V lookup: CDR1 SGHDT, CDR2 YYEEEE. This CDR3 has 14 residues. Trimming cost V 3 bases and J 5 bases; bases outside gene matches: 5. The CDR3 sequence: CASSSSAGDNEQFF. The CDR3 bases are TGTGCCAGCAGCTCTAGCGCGGGGGACAATGAGCAGTTCTTC.

This clonotype has more than one count but fewer than ten. V and J are TRBV28 and TRBJ2-4; possible D gene TRBD1, 6 bases. V lost 6 bases to trimming and J lost 0 bases, with 9 bases between them. The CDR3 has 14 residues. Germline values: CDR1 MDHEN, CDR2 SYDVKM. The CDR3 sequence: CASSSRGAKNIQYF. In DNA, the CDR3 is TGTGCCAGCAGCTCCAGGGGAGCCAAAAACATTCAGTACTTC.

This clonotype turned up a few times. The chain joins TRBV4-1 to TRBJ2-3; no reliable D call. Germline V gene lookup returns CDR1 MGHRA and CDR2 YSYEKL. Trimming took off 0 bases at V and 3 bases at J, with 7 bases between the two ends. The CDR3 runs to 14 residues. The CDR3 here is CASSQDPRTDTQYF. For the CDR3, the DNA is TGCGCCAGCAGCCAAGATCCAAGGACAGATACGCAGTATTTT.

The J gene is TRBJ2-7, the V gene TRBV14; no firm D call. CDR1 and CDR2 from the germline V gene are SGHDN and FVKESK. The V end lost 0 bases, the J end lost 5 bases, and 17 bases lay between the germline ends. The CDR3 covers 16 residues. CDR3 in amino acids: CASSQDYSREVDEQYF. CDR3 in DNA: TGTGCCAGCAGCCAAGATTATTCTCGAGAGGTCGACGAGCAGTACTTC.

V is TRBV14 and J is TRBJ2-1, with 7 bases lining up with TRBD1. Looked up from germline, CDR1 is SGHDN and CDR2 is FVKESK. The V gene end was trimmed by 4 bases and the J gene end by 9 bases; junction bases not matched to a gene: 18. The CDR3 length is 17 residues. CDR3 coding DNA: TGTGCCAGCAGCCGGTCGAGGGTGAGGGGGCGAGGTATTGAGCAGTTCTTC. Its translation: CASSRSRVRGRGIEQFF.

The table lists this clonotype with a count of one. The CDR3 coding sequence is TGTGCCAGCAGCCAAGTGTCCGCTGGCGAAGGTCCTACGCAGTATTTT. Translating gives CASSQVSAGEGPTQYF. This chain links TRBV3-1 with TRBJ2-3, with unresolved D. V lost 1 base, J lost 8 bases, and 19 bases lay in between. The CDR3 length is 16 residues. Germline CDR1 is LGHDT and CDR2 is YNNKEL (reference sequence).

This CDR3 reads CSALLAGGEEQFF. CDR3 bases: TGCAGTGCTTTACTAGCGGGGGGCGAAGAGCAGTTCTTC. V gene TRBV20-1 combines with J gene TRBJ2-1, with 12 positions matching TRBD2. Unmatched junction bases numbered 6, after V lost 5 bases and J lost 10 bases. In germline, CDR1 is DFQATT, CDR2 SNEGSKA (reference sequence). CDR3 length: 13 residues.

For this clonotype: At one end, the junction sequence differs from germline, possibly due to a read error. This chain joins TRBV7-9 and TRBJ1-1, with unresolved D. The germline V gene has CDR1 SEHNR and CDR2 FQNEAQ (reference sequence). This CDR3 is built from 12 residues. The DNA of the CDR3 is TGTGCCGGCAGCTTTGGACGATCTGAAGCTTTCTTT. As protein: CAGSFGRSEAFF.

This clonotype was seen more than once but under ten times. This sequence joins TRBV28 and TRBJ1-6, with D possibly matching TRBD1 (5 bases). Germline CDR1 reads MDHEN; CDR2 reads SYDVKM. The CDR3 consists of 16 residues. Trimming pared 6 bases from V and 7 bases from J, leaving 19 bases between. The CDR3 nucleotides are TGTGCCAGCAGACCTAACGCAGGGTCGGGAAATTCACCCCTCCACTTT. Its translation is CASRPNAGSGNSPLHF.

V and J are TRBV7-8 and TRBJ2-3; D possibly uses TRBD1 or TRBD2 (5 bases each). V lost 5 bases to trimming and J lost 1 base, with 19 bases between them. Germline CDR1 and CDR2: SGHVS and FQNEAQ. The CDR3 is made up of 17 amino acids. The CDR3 DNA follows: TGTGCCAGCAGCCCTAGTCGGGGCACGGGGCGCACAGATACGCAGTATTTT. Amino acids: CASSPSRGTGRTDTQYF. The variable domain in full, completed from reference TRBV7-8 and TRBJ2-3, reads GAGVSQSPRYKVAKRGQDVALRCDPISGHVSLFWYQQALGQGPEFLTYFQNEAQLDKSGLPSDRFFAERPEGSVSTLKIQRTQQEDSAVYLCASSPSRGTGRTDTQYFGPGTRLTVL.

The rearrangement links TRBV30 to TRBJ2-4, with 7 bases identical to TRBD1. The CDR3 is 13 amino acids. The germline gives CDR1 GTSNPN, CDR2 SVGIG (reference sequence). V trimming: 2 bases; J trimming: 9 bases; junction bases outside the gene matches: 7. The CDR3 is CAWSNRGMGIQYF. The CDR3 DNA reads as TGTGCCTGGAGTAACAGGGGCATGGGCATTCAGTACTTC.

The chain carries TRBV6-2 or TRBV6-3 and TRBJ2-2; D possibly corresponds to TRBD1 (6 bases). Trimming removed 3 bases from V and 4 bases from J, with 12 bases in between. The CDR3 runs 15 residues. Germline-derived CDR1 and CDR2 are MNHEY and SVGEGT. The CDR3 here is CASSYLQGGTGELFF. The CDR3 bases are TGTGCCAGCAGTTATTTACAGGGCGGCACCGGGGAGCTGTTTTTT.

This clonotype has only a few counts. The V gene is TRBV7-2, the J gene TRBJ1-2, with D perhaps TRBD1 (5 bases). The CDR3 is 13 residues long. Trimming pared 2 bases from V and 7 bases from J, leaving 11 bases between. The V gene's germline CDR1 is SGHTA and CDR2 FQGNSA. CDR3 protein: CASSLRGEVGYTF. The DNA of the CDR3 is TGTGCCAGCAGCTTACGGGGCGAGGTTGGCTACACCTTC.

The gene calls are TRBV5-5 and TRBJ2-3; D could derive from TRBD1 or TRBD2 (5 bases each). The CDR3 runs 15 residues. Trimming pared 3 bases from V and 4 bases from J, leaving 15 bases between. Germline V gene lookup returns CDR1 SGHKS and CDR2 YYEKEE (reference sequence). The CDR3 nucleotides are TGTGCCAGCAGCTACGGGACCAGGGTGGCAGATACGCAGTATTTT. Translating it yields CASSYGTRVADTQYF.

The V gene is TRBV2, the J gene TRBJ2-3; 7 bases align to TRBD2. The junction had 16 bases not matched to a gene; V was cut back by 7 bases and J by 6 bases. CDR3 length: 16 residues. From germline, CDR1 is SNHLY and CDR2 FYNNEI. CDR3 in DNA: TGTGCCAGCACTCCCTTACTAGCGTTCTCAAGGGATACGCAGTATTTT. Translating gives CASTPLLAFSRDTQYF.

The genes are TRBV12-3 or TRBV12-4 and TRBJ2-1, with TRBD2 identical over 11 bases. J was trimmed by 9 bases and V by 4 bases; bases with no gene match: 8. The CDR3 loop spans 15 amino acids. In nucleotides, the CDR3 is TGTGCCAGCAGTTGGATTAGCGGGGGGGCCCTTGAGCAGTTCTTC. This codes for CASSWISGGALEQFF.

The chain couples TRBV29-1 to TRBJ2-5; 8 bases agree with TRBD1. CDR3 length equals 14 residues. The J segment lost 2 bases and the V segment lost 6 bases, leaving 8 bases of the junction unmatched. The germline CDR1 and CDR2 sequences are SQVTM and ANQGSEA. CDR3 DNA sequence: TGCAGCGTCCACAGGACAGGGCGGCAAGAGACCCAGTACTTC. Its protein product is CSVHRTGRQETQYF.

This clonotype was recorded a few times. The chain recombines TRBV20-1 with TRBJ1-6, with 9 nucleotides matching TRBD1. Germline CDR1 is DFQATT and CDR2 is SNEGSKA (reference sequence). The CDR3 covers 15 residues. Germline trimming cut 7 bases from V and 8 bases from J; bases unmatched to any gene: 12. The CDR3 nucleotides are TGCAGTGTCGACCCCGGGACAGGGTTTGATTCACCCCTCCACTTT. It translates to CSVDPGTGFDSPLHF.